Listed below are T cell receptor beta chains from one sample, sequenced in a study of siplizumab effects on memory and regulatory T cells. Sequencing was performed with immunoSEQ multiplex PCR; in TCRdb, only in-frame clones are kept and a portion is missing. The sample holds about 97,000 clones, about 94% seen once. Sequencing used CD4+ T cells sorted from blood. These receptors were taken from a human donor in good health. The CDR3 runs from the conserved cysteine through the conserved F or W. Each record gives: J gene, D gene, V gene, CDR3 protein, CDR3 DNA. D genes are given only for firm matches.

TRBJ2-3 - TRBV5-1 CASSLARADTQYF TGCGCCAGCAGCTTAGCTCGAGCAGATACGCAGTATTTT
TRBJ1-1 - TRBV29-1 CSVAGQMNTEAFF TGCAGCGTAGCTGGACAGATGAACACTGAAGCTTTCTTT
TRBJ2-7 TRBD1 TRBV6-6 CASTPDRGGSYEQYF TGTGCCAGCACCCCGGACAGGGGAGGATCCTACGAGCAGTACTTC
TRBJ1-5 TRBD1 TRBV6-6 CASSLQGFQPQHF TGTGCCAGCAGTTTACAGGGGTTTCAGCCCCAGCATTTT
TRBJ1-4 - TRBV6-1 CASQDGGEKLFF TGTGCCAGCCAAGATGGAGGCGAAAAACTGTTTTTT
TRBJ2-7 TRBD2 TRBV27 CASSLRAGVVYEQYF TGTGCCAGCAGTCTCCGTGCGGGAGTGGTTTACGAGCAGTACTTC
TRBJ2-7 TRBD2 TRBV5-4 CASSTSPQGSGRRIEQYF TGTGCCAGCAGCACTAGCCCCCAAGGTAGCGGGAGGAGGATCGAGCAGTACTTC
TRBJ1-2 - TRBV18 CASSPPGRRGYGYTF TGTGCCAGCTCACCGCCAGGACGGAGAGGGTATGGCTACACCTTC
TRBJ2-1 TRBD2 TRBV14 CASSQVAGGNYNEQFF TGTGCCAGCAGCCAAGTCGCGGGAGGTAATTACAATGAGCAGTTCTTC
TRBJ1-4 - TRBV6-6 CASSYPGHGEKLFF TGTGCCAGCAGTTACCCGGGGCATGGTGAAAAACTGTTTTTT
TRBJ2-1 TRBD1 TRBV27 CASSPQGVGLNEQFF TGTGCCAGCAGTCCCCAGGGGGTAGGGCTCAATGAGCAGTTCTTC
TRBJ2-7 - TRBV4-2 CASSQEGGTAYEQYF TGTGCCAGCAGCCAAGAAGGGGGGACCGCCTACGAGCAGTACTTC
TRBJ1-5 - TRBV19 CASSIGVSGNQPQHF TGTGCCAGTAGTATAGGTGTGTCGGGCAATCAGCCCCAGCATTTT
TRBJ2-2 - TRBV5-4 CASSRGSLTGNTGELFF TGTGCCAGCAGCCGCGGATCTTTAACAGGGAACACCGGGGAGCTGTTTTTT
TRBJ2-4 - TRBV28 CASSAGYGALAKNIQYF TGTGCCAGCAGTGCGGGGTATGGGGCGTTAGCCAAAAACATTCAGTACTTC
TRBJ2-2 TRBD2 TRBV10-1 CASSGSGVNTGELFF TGCGCCAGCAGTGGTAGCGGGGTTAACACCGGGGAGCTGTTTTTT
TRBJ1-1 - TRBV18 CASSPRRGPMNTEAFF TGTGCCAGCTCACCGAGGCGGGGACCCATGAACACTGAAGCTTTCTTT